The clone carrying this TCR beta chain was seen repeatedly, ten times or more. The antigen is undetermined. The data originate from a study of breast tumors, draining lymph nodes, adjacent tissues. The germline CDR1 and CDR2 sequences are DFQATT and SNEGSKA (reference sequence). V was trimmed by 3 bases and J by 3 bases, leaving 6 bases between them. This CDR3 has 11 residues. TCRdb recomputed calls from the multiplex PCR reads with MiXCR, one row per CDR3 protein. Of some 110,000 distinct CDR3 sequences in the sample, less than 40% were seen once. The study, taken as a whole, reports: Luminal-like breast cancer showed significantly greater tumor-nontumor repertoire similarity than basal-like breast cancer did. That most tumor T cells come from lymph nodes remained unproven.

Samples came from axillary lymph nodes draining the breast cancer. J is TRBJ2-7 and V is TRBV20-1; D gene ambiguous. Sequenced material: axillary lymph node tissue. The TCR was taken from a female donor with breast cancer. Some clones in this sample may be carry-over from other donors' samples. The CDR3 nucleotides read TGCAGTGCTAGGGGCAACTACGAGCAGTACTTC. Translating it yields CSARGNYEQYF.